Listed below are T cell receptor beta chains from one sample, sequenced in a study of blood T cell repertoires in COVID-19. Sequencing was performed with immunoSEQ multiplex PCR; in TCRdb, only in-frame clones are kept and a portion is missing. This table has some 390,000 clones, 85% to 90% appearing once. The material sequenced was PBMCs or T cells enriched from blood (not recorded which). The receptors here all came from a man aged 25 to 45 who had recovered from COVID-19. CDR3s include the opening cysteine and the closing phenylalanine or tryptophan. Fields, in order: J gene, V gene, D gene, CDR3 DNA, CDR3 protein. A D gene is named only where the DNA matches it firmly.

>TRBJ2-7|TRBV4-1|.
TGCGCCAGCAGCCAAGATGGCGGGTCGACCTACGAGCAGTACTTC
CASSQDGGSTYEQYF
>TRBJ2-7|TRBV28|TRBD1
TGTGCCAGCAGTTTGGGCCTTGACAGGGTATTTTCCTACGAGCAGTACTTC
CASSLGLDRVFSYEQYF
>TRBJ1-2|TRBV18|.
TGTGCCAGCTCACGGGGGGGAGACTATGGCTACACCTTC
CASSRGGDYGYTF
>TRBJ1-1|TRBV10-3|.
TGTGCCATCAGTGCGGTGAAGAACACTGAAGCTTTCTTT
CAISAVKNTEAFF
>TRBJ1-2|TRBV10-3|.
TGTGCCATCAGTGAGGCCGAAACGGATGGCTACACCTTC
CAISEAETDGYTF
>TRBJ2-7|TRBV28|TRBD2
TGTGCCAGCAGCCCCCAAAGCGGGAGGGCCTTGCGCGAGCAGTACTTC
CASSPQSGRALREQYF
>TRBJ2-1|TRBV7-9|TRBD2
TGTGCCAGCAGCTTAGGACTAGCGAGATACAATGAGCAGTTCTTC
CASSLGLARYNEQFF
>TRBJ2-7|TRBV10-3|TRBD1
TGTGCCATCAGTGACAACAGGGGGAACCCTTTAGAGCAGTACTTC
CAISDNRGNPLEQYF
>TRBJ1-3|TRBV2|.
TGTGCCAGCATTCTACAGCCTCCCCTATCGTCTGGAAACACCATATATTTT
CASILQPPLSSGNTIYF
>TRBJ1-3|TRBV2|TRBD1
TGTGCCAGCAGTGAAGCGACAGGGGGATATGGAAACACCATATATTTT
CASSEATGGYGNTIYF
>TRBJ1-5|TRBV3-1/TRBV3-2|.
TGTGCCAGCAGCCAAGACACAGATCAGCCCCAGCATTTT
CASSQDTDQPQHF
>TRBJ2-5|TRBV9|TRBD2
TGTGCCAGCAGCGTAGTGAGCGGGAGTGGGCAGGAGACCCAGTACTTC
CASSVVSGSGQETQYF
>TRBJ1-2|TRBV19|.
TGTGCCAGTAGTATGACCAGGGCAAATGGCTACACCTTC
CASSMTRANGYTF
>TRBJ2-7|TRBV28|.
TGTGCCAGCAGTTTTCTTGTCGGGAGTGTTTACGAGCAGTACTTC
CASSFLVGSVYEQYF
>TRBJ2-3|TRBV18|.
TGTGCCAGCTCCAAACTAGCAGACGGCACAGATACGCAGTATTTT
CASSKLADGTDTQYF